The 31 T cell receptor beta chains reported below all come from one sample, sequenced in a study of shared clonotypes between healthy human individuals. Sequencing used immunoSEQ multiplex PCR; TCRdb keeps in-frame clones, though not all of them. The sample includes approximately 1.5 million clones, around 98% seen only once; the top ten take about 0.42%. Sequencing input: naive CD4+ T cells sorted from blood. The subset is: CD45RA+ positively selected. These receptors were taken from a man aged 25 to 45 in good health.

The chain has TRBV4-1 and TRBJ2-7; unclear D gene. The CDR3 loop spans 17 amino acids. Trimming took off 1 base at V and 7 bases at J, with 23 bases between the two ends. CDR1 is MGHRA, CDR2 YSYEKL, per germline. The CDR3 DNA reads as TGCGCCAGCAGCCAAGGATATGCTGGAAGGTACTCACGGGAGCAGTACTTC. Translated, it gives CASSQGYAGRYSREQYF.

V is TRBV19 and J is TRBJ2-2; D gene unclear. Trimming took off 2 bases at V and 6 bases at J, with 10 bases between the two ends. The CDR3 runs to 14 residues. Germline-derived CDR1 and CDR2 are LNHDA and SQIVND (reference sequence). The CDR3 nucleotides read TGTGCCAGTAGTATAACGTGGACGTCCGGGGAGCTGTTTTTT. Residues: CASSITWTSGELFF.

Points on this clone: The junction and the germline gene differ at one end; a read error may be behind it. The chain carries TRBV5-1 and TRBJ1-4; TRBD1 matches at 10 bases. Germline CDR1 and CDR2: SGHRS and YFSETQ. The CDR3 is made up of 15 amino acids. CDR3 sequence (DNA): TGCGCCAGCACCTTGACAGGGGGCACAAATGAAAAACTGTTTTTT. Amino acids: CASTLTGGTNEKLFF.

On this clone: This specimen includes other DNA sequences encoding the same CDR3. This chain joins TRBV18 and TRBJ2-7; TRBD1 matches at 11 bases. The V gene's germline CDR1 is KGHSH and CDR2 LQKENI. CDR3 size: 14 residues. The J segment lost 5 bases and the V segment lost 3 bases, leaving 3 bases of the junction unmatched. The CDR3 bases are TGTGCCAGCTCACCCCGGGACAGGGGGGACGAGCAGTACTTC. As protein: CASSPRDRGDEQYF.

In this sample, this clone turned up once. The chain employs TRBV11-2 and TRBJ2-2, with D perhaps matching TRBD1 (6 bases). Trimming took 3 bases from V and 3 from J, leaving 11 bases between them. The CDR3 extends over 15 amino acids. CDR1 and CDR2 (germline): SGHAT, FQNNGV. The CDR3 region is CASSFWQGYTGELFF. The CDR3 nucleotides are TGTGCCAGCAGCTTTTGGCAGGGGTACACCGGGGAGCTGTTTTTT.

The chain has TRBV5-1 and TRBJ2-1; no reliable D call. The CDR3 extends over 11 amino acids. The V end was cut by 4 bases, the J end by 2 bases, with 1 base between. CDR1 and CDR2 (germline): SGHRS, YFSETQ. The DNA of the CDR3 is TGCGCCAGCAGCACCTACAATGAGCAGTTCTTC. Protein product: CASSTYNEQFF. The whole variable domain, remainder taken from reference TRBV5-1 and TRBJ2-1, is KAGVTQTPRYLIKTRGQQVTLSCSPISGHRSVSWYQQTPGQGLQFLFEYFSETQRNKGNFPGRFSGRQFSNSRSEMNVSTLELGDSALYLCASSTYNEQFFGPGTRLTVL.

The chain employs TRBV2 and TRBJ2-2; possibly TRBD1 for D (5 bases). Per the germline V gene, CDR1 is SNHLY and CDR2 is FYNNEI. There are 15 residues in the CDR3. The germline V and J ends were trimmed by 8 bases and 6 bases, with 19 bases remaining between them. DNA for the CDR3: TGTGCCAGCTCCGAGGCGATACAGGCGGCCGGGGAGCTGTTTTTT. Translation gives CASSEAIQAAGELFF.

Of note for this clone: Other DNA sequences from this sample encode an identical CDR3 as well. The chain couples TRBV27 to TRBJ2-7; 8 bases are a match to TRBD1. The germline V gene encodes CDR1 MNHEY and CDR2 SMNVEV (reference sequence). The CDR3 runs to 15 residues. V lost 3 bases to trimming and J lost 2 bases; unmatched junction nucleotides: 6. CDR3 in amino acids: CASSLAGTGAYEQYF. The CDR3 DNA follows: TGTGCCAGCAGTTTGGCGGGGACAGGAGCCTACGAGCAGTACTTC.

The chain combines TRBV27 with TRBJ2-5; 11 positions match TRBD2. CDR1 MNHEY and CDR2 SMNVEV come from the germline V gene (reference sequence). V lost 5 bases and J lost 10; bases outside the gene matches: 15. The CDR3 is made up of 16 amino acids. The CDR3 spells CASSRLAGGKVLDQYF. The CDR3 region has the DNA TGTGCCAGCAGTAGGTTAGCGGGAGGGAAGGTGTTGGACCAGTACTTC.

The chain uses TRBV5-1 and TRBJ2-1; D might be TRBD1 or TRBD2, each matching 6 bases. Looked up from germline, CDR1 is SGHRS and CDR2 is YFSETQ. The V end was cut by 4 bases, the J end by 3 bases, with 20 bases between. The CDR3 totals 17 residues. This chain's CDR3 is CASSHSTGWRDYNEQFF. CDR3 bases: TGCGCCAGCAGCCACTCTACAGGGTGGCGGGACTACAATGAGCAGTTCTTC.

The CDR3 region has the DNA TGTGCCAGCAGCGTGGGACTAGCGGGCGCAAAAGACTACAATGAGCAGTTCTTC. Its protein product is CASSVGLAGAKDYNEQFF. The chain combines TRBV5-4 with TRBJ2-1; 12 bases align to TRBD2. Germline CDR1 reads SGHNT; CDR2 reads YYREEE (reference sequence). This CDR3 region has 18 residues. Trimming cost V 4 bases and J 3 bases; bases outside gene matches: 11. Based on the CDR3 plus reference TRBV5-4 and TRBJ2-1, the full variable domain is ETGVTQSPTHLIKTRGQQVTLRCSSQSGHNTVSWYQQALGQGPQFIFQYYREEENGRGNFPPRFSGLQFPNYSSELNVNALELDDSALYLCASSVGLAGAKDYNEQFFGPGTRLTVL.

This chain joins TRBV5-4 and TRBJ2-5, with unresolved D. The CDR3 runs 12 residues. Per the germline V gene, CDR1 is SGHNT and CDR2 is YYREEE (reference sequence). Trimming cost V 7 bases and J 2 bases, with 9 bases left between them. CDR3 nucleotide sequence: TGTGCCAGCCACGGGCGGCAAGAGACCCAGTACTTC. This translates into CASHGRQETQYF.

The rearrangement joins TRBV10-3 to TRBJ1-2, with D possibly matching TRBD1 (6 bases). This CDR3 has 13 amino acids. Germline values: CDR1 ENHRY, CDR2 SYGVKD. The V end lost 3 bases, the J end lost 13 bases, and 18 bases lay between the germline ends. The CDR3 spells CAISDSGGHGSTF. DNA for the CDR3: TGTGCCATCAGTGATTCCGGGGGACATGGATCCACCTTC.

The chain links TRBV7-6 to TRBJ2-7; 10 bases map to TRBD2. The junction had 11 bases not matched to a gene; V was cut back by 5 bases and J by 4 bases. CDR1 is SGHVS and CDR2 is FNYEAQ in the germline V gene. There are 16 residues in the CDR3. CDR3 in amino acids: CASSQVSGRAYYEQYF. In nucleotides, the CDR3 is TGTGCCAGCAGCCAAGTCAGCGGGAGGGCCTATTACGAGCAGTACTTC.

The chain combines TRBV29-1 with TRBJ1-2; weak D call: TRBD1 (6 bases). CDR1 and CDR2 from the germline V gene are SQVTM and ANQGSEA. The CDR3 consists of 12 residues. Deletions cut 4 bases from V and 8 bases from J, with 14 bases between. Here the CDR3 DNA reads TGCAGCGTTGTAAGGGGGGGGCAGGGCTACACCTTC. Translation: CSVVRGGQGYTF.

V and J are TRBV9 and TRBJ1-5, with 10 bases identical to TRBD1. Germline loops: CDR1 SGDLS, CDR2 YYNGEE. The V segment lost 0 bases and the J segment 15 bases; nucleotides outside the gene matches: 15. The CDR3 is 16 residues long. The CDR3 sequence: CASSVDPNPGTGERHF. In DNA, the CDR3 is TGTGCCAGCAGCGTAGACCCCAACCCCGGGACAGGGGAGAGGCATTTT.

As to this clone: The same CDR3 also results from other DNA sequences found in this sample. The CDR3: CASSLGVPYEQYF. The CDR3 DNA is TGCGCCAGCAGCTTGGGGGTTCCCTACGAGCAGTACTTC. The chain has TRBV5-1 and TRBJ2-7; D not resolved. Trimming pared 0 bases from V and 2 bases from J, leaving 6 bases between. Germline CDR1 SGHRS, CDR2 YFSETQ. The CDR3 totals 13 residues.

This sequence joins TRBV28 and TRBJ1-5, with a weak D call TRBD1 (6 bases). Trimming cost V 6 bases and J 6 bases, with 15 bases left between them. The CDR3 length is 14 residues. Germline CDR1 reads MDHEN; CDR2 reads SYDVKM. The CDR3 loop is CASRRTGSPQPQHF. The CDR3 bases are TGTGCCAGCAGGCGAACAGGGAGTCCTCAGCCCCAGCATTTT.

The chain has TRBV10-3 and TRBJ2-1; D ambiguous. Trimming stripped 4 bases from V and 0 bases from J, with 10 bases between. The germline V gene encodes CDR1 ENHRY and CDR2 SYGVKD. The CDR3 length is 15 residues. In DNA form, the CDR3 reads TGTGCCATCAGTGGAACCCAGAGCTCCTACAATGAGCAGTTCTTC. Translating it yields CAISGTQSSYNEQFF.

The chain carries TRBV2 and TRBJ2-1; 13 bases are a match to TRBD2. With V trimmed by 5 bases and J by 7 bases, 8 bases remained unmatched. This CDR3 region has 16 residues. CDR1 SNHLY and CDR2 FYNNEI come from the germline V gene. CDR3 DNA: TGTGCCAGCAGTCAAACTAGCGGGAGGGCCCGGAATGAGCAGTTCTTC. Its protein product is CASSQTSGRARNEQFF.

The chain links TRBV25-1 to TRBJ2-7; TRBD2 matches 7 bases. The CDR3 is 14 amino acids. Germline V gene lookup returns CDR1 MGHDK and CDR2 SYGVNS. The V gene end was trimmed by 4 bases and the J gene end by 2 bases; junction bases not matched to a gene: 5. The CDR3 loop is CASSALSGTYEQYF. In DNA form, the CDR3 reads TGTGCCAGCAGTGCCCTCAGCGGGACCTACGAGCAGTACTTC.

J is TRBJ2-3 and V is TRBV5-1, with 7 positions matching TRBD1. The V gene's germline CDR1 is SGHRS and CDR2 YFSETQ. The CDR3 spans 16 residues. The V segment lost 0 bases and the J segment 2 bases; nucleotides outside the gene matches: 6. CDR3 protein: CASSLARDRTTDTQYF. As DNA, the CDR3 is TGCGCCAGCAGCTTGGCCAGGGACAGAACCACAGATACGCAGTATTTT.

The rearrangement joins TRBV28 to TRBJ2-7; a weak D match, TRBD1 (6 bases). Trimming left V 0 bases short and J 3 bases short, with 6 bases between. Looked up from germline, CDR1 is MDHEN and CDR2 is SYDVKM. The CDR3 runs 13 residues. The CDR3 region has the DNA TGTGCCAGCAGTTTATGGACAGGCTACGAGCAGTACTTC. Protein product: CASSLWTGYEQYF. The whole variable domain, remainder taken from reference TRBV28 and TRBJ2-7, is DVKVTQSSRYLVKRTGEKVFLECVQDMDHENMFWYRQDPGLGLRLIYFSYDVKMKEKGDIPEGYSVSREKKERFSLILESASTNQTSMYLCASSLWTGYEQYFGPGTRLTVT.

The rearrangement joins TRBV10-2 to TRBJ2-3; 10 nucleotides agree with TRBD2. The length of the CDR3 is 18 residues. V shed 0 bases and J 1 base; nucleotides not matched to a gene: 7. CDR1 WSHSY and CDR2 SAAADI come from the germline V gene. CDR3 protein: CASSESRLAGGRTDTQYF. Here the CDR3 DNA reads TGCGCCAGCAGTGAGTCGAGACTAGCGGGTGGACGCACAGATACGCAGTATTTT.

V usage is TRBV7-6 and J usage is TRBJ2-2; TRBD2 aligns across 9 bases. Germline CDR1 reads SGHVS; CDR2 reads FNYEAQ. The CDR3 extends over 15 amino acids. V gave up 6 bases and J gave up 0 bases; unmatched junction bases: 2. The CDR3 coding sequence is TGTGCCAGCAGTTCTAGCGGGACGAACACCGGGGAGCTGTTTTTT. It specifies CASSSSGTNTGELFF. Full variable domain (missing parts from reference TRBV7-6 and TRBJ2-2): GAGVSQSPRYKVTKRGQDVALRCDPISGHVSLYWYRQALGQGPEFLTYFNYEAQQDKSGLPNDRFSAERPEGSISTLTIQRTEQRDSAMYRCASSSSGTNTGELFFGEGSRLTVL.

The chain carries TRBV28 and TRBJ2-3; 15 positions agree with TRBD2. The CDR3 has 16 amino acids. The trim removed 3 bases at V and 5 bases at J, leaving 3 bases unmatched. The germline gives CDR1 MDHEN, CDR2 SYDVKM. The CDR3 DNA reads TGTGCCAGCAGTTTCGGACTAGCGGGAGGGGAAGATACGCAGTATTTT. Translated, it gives CASSFGLAGGEDTQYF.

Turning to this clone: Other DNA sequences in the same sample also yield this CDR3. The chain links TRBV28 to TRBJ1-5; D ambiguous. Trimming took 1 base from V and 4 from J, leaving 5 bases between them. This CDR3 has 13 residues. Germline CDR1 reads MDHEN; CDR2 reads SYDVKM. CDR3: CASSLLRNQPQHF. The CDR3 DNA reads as TGTGCCAGCAGTTTATTGCGGAATCAGCCCCAGCATTTT.

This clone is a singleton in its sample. In DNA, the CDR3 is TGTGCCAGCAGTGAAGCGCCGGGAAACAATGAGCAGTTCTTC. Translated: CASSEAPGNNEQFF. The chain uses TRBV6-1 and TRBJ2-1; D might be TRBD2 (5 bases). Trimming took off 0 bases at V and 5 bases at J, with 8 bases between the two ends. CDR3 length equals 14 residues. The germline gives CDR1 MNHNS, CDR2 SASEGT.

The CDR3 DNA is TGTGCCAGCAGGTTCGACAGGGGGCGAACAGATACGCAGTATTTT. It is translated as CASRFDRGRTDTQYF. V usage is TRBV2 and J usage is TRBJ2-3, with 10 nucleotides matching TRBD1. The CDR3 loop spans 15 amino acids. Looked up from germline, CDR1 is SNHLY and CDR2 is FYNNEI. Losses at the gene ends were 6 bases for V and 3 bases for J; bases not matched to a gene: 6.

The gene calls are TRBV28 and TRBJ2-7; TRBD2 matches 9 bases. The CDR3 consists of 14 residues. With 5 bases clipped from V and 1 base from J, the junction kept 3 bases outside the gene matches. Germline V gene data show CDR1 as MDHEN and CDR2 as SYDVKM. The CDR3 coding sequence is TGTGCCAGCAGTGTGCTAGCGGGGTCCTACGAGCAGTACTTC. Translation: CASSVLAGSYEQYF.

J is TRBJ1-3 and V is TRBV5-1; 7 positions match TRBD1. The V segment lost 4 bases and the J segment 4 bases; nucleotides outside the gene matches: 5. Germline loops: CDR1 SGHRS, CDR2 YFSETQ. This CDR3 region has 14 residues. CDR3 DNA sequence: TGCGCCAGCAGCCTTTCGACAGGGGGAAACACCATATATTTT. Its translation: CASSLSTGGNTIYF. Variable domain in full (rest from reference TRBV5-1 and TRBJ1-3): KAGVTQTPRYLIKTRGQQVTLSCSPISGHRSVSWYQQTPGQGLQFLFEYFSETQRNKGNFPGRFSGRQFSNSRSEMNVSTLELGDSALYLCASSLSTGGNTIYFGEGSWLTVV.